This T cell receptor (beta chain) came from a study of T-cell reconstitution after alpha-beta-depleted transplantation in children. Preparation of the TCRbeta library involved a method that used unique molecular identifiers. TCRdb reanalysed the PCR reads using MiXCR and keeps one entry per CDR3 protein. This repertoire shows some 600,000 distinct CDR3 sequences, over 15% found once; its top ten account for 0.85% to 1.3%. The V and J ends lost 6 bases and 4 bases, in that order; junction bases with no gene match: 4. CDR1 is DFQATT, CDR2 SNEGSKA, per germline (reference sequence). The CDR3 runs 14 residues. This clonotype was observed at least ten times.

The clonotype originates from a human donor who donated a stem cell graft to a child with acute myeloid leukemia. The sample was PBMCs from the stem cell graft donor, taken from the stem cell graft. The V and J genes are TRBV20-1 and TRBJ2-1, with 12 bases fitting TRBD2. The chain's CDR3 is CSARLAGEYNEQFF. The CDR3 DNA sequence: TGCAGTGCCAGACTAGCGGGGGAATACAATGAGCAGTTCTTC.